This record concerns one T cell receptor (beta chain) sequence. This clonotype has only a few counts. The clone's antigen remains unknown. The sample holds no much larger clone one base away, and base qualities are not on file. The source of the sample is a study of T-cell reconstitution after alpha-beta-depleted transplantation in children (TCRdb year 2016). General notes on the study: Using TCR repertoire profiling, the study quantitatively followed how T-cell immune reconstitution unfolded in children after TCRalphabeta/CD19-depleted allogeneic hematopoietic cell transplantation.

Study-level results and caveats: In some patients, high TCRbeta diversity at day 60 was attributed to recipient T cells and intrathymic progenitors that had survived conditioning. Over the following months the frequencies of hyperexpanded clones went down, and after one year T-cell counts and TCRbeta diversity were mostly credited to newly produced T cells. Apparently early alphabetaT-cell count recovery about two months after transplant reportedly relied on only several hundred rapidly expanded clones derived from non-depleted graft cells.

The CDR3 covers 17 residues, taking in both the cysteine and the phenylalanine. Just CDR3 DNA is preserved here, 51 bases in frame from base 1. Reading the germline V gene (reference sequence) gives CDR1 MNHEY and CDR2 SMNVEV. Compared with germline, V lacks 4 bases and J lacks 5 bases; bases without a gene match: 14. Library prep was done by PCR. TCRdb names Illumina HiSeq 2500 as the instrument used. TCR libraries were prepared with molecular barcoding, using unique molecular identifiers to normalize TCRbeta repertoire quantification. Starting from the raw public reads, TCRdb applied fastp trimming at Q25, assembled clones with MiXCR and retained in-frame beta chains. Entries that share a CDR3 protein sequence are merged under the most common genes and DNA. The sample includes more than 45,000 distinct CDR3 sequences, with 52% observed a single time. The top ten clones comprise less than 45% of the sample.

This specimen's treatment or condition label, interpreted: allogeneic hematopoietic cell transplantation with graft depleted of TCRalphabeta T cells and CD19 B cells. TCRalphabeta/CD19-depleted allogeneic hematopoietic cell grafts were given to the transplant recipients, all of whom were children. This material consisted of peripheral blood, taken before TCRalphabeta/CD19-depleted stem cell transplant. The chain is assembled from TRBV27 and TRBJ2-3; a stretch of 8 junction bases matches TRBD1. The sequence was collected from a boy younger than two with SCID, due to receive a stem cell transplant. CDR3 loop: CASSSSTGAGGKDTQYF. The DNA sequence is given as TGTGCCAGCAGTTCCTCGACTGGGGCAGGGGGCAAAGATACGCAGTATTTT.